This T cell receptor beta chain was obtained from a study of shared clonotypes between healthy human individuals. Study information: Aged 18 to 49, the donors were a couple of women and three men. CD4 naive and memory got three plates each, CD8 naive two, CD8 memory one. Study-wide points: Sequencing of the sorted subsets was shown by rarefaction to be incomplete despite large depth.

About this clone itself: The antigen is unknown.

The method was immunoSEQ multiplex PCR; TCRdb's version includes in-frame clones alone and lacks a portion of them. The sample carries about 1.5 million clones, around 98% recorded once. Trimming cost V 4 bases and J 1 base, with 12 bases left between them. CDR3 size: 15 residues. CDR1 is MNHEY and CDR2 is SMNVEV in the germline V gene (reference sequence). This receptor was taken from a man younger than 45 in good health. The rearrangement uses TRBV27 and TRBJ2-3, with a possible D match to TRBD1 (5 bases). Sequenced: naive CD4+ T cells sorted from blood. Subset specified: CD45RA+ positively selected. The CDR3 nucleotides read TGTGCCAGCAGTTCCCCCAGGGTGGGCACAGATACGCAGTATTTT. Translating gives CASSSPRVGTDTQYF.